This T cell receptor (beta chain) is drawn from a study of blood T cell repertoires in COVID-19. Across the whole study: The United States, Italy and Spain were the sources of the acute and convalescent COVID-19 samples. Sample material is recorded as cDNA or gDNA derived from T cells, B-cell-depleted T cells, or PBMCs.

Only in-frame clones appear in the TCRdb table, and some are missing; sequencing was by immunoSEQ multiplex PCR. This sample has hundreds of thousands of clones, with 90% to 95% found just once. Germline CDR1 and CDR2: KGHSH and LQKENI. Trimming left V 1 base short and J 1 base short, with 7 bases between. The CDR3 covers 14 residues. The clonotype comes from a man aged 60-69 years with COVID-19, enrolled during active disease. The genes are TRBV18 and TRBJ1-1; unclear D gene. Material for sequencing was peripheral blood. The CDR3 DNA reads TGTGCCAGCTCACCACTCGGGGAGAACACTGAAGCTTTCTTT. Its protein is CASSPLGENTEAFF.